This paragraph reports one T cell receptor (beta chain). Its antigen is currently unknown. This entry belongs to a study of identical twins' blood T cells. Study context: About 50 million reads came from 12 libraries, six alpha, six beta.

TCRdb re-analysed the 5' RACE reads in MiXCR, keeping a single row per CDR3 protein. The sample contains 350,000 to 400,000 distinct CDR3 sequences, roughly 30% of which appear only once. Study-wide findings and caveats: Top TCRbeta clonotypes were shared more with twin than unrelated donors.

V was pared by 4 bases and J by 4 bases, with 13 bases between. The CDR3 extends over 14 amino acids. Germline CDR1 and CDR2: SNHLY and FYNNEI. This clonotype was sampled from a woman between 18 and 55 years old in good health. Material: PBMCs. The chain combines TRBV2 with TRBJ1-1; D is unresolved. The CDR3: CASSASFLGTEAFF. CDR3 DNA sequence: TGTGCCAGCAGTGCGTCCTTCCTGGGCACTGAAGCTTTCTTT.